This T cell receptor (beta chain) was captured in a study of cytomegalovirus exposure and HLA in healthy donors. General study results and limits: TRBV6-2, TRBV6-3 and other indistinguishable V segments were excluded.

The PCR employed 60 Vbeta primers together with 13 Jbeta primers. Sequencing was performed with immunoSEQ multiplex PCR; in TCRdb, only in-frame clones are kept and a portion is missing. Among roughly 150,000 clones listed, approximately 78% were seen once. This CDR3 spans 15 amino acids. CDR1 is SGHAT, CDR2 FQNNGV, per germline. This clone has a single count. Its antigen is not known. The sequenced sample consisted of PBMCs. The TCR sequence derives from a woman aged 18-35 years in good health and CMV-seronegative. The chain has TRBV11-2 and TRBJ2-5; 9 bases map to TRBD1. Matching the DNA end better, TRBJ2-7 makes the J call doubtful. The DNA for the CDR3 is TGTGCCAGCAGCTTAGGTGGGACAGGGATCAGCGAGCAGTACTTC. Protein: CASSLGGTGISEQYF.